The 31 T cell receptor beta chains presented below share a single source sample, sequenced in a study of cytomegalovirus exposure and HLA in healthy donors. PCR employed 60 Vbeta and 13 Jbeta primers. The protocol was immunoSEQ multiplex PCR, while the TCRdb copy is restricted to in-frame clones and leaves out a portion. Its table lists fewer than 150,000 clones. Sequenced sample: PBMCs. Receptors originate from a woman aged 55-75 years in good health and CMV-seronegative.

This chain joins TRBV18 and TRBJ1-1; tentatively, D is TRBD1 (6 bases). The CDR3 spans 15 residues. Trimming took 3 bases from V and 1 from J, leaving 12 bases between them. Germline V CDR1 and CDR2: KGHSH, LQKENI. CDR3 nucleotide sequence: TGTGCCAGCTCACCTATGGACAGCTGGAACACTGAAGCTTTCTTT. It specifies CASSPMDSWNTEAFF.

As DNA, the CDR3 is TGTGCCATCAGTGGGGGACAGGGGCTCTACGAGCAGTACTTC. It specifies CAISGGQGLYEQYF. J is TRBJ2-7 and V is TRBV10-3; 10 bases fit TRBD1. J lost 3 bases, V lost 4 bases, and 3 bases had no gene match. The CDR3 spans 14 residues. Germline lookup yields CDR1 ENHRY and CDR2 SYGVKD.

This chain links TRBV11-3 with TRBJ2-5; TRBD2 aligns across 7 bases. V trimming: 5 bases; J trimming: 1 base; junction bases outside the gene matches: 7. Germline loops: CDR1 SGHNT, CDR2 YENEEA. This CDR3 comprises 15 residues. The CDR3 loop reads CASSIRAGTQETQYF. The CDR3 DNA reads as TGTGCCAGCAGCATCCGAGCGGGGACCCAAGAGACCCAGTACTTC.

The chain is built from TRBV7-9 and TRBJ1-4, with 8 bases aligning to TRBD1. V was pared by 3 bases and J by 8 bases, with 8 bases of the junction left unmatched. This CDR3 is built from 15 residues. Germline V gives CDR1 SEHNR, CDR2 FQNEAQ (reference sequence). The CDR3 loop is CASSFWTGRNEKLFF. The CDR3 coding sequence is TGTGCCAGCAGCTTCTGGACAGGGAGAAACGAAAAACTGTTTTTT.

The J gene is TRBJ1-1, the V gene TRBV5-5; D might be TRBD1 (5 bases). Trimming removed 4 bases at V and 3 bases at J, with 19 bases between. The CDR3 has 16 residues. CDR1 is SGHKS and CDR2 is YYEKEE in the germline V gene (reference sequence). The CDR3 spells CASSPGATPSYTEAFF. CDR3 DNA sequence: TGTGCCAGCAGCCCTGGGGCAACGCCGAGTTACACTGAAGCTTTCTTT. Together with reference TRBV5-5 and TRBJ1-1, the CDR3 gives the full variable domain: DAGVTQSPTHLIKTRGQQVTLRCSPISGHKSVSWYQQVLGQGPQFIFQYYEKEERGRGNFPDRFSARQFPNYSSELNVNALLLGDSALYLCASSPGATPSYTEAFFGQGTRLTVV.

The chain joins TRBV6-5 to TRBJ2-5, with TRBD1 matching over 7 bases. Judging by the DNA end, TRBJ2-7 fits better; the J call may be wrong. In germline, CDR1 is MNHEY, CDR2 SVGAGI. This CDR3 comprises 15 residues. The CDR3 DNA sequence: TGTGCCAGCAGTTACAGACAGGGTTTTGTCTACGAGCAGTACTTC. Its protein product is CASSYRQGFVYEQYF.

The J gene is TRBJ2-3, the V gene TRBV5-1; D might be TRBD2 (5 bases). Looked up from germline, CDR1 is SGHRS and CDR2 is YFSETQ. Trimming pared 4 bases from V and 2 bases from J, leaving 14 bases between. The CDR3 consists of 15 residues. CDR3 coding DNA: TGCGCCAGCAGCCGCTGGGCGGAGGTCACAGATACGCAGTATTTT. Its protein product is CASSRWAEVTDTQYF.

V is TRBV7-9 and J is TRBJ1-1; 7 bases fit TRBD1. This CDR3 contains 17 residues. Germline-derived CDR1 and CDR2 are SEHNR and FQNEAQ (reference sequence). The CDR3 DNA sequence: TGTGCAGGTCGAAGATCCTGGGCAGGGGGTAGGAACACTGAAGCTTTCTTT. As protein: CAGRRSWAGGRNTEAFF.

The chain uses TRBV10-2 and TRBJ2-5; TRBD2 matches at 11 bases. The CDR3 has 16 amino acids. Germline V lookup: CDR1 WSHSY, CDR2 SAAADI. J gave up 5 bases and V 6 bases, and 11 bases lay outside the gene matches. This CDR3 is CASRTEGLAEKETQYF. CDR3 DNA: TGCGCCAGCAGGACAGAGGGACTAGCGGAGAAGGAGACCCAGTACTTC.

The CDR3 region has the DNA TGTGCCAGCACCCAGGGTTACAATGAGCAGTTCTTC. Translated, it gives CASTQGYNEQFF. The V gene is TRBV2, the J gene TRBJ2-1; maybe TRBD1 (5 bases). Deletions cut 7 bases from V and 4 bases from J, with 8 bases between. This CDR3 contains 12 residues. The germline CDR1 and CDR2 sequences are SNHLY and FYNNEI.

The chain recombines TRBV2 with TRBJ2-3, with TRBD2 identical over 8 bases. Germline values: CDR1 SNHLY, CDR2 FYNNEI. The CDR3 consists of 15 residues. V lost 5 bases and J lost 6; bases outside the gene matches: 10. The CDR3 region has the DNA TGTGCCAGCAGTTTACTAGCGGTCCGAGGGGATACGCAGTATTTT. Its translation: CASSLLAVRGDTQYF.

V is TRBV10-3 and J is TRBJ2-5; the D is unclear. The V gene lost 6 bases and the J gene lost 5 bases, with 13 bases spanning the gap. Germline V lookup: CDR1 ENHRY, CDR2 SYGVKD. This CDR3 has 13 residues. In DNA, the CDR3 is TGTGCCATCAGATTTTCTGAGGATGAGACCCAGTACTTC. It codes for CAIRFSEDETQYF.

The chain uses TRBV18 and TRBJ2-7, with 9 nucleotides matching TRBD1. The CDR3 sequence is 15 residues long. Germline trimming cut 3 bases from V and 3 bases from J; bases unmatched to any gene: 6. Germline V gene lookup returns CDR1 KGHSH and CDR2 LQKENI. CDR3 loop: CASSPRTGVGYEQYF. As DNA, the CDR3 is TGTGCCAGCTCACCTAGGACAGGGGTAGGCTACGAGCAGTACTTC.

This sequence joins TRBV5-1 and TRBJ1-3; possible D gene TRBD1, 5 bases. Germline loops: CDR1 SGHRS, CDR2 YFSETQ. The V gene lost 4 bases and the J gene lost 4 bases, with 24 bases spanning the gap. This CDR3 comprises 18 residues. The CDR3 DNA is TGCGCCAGCAGCCCTGGACAAACGTTCATATTATCCGGAAACACCATATATTTT. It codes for CASSPGQTFILSGNTIYF.

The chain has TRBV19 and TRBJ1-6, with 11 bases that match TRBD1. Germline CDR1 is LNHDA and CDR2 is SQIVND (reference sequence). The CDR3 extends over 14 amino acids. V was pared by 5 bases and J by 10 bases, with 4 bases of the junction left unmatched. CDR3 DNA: TGTGCCAGTAGTGGGGGACAGGGGGTGTCACCCCTCCACTTT. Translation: CASSGGQGVSPLHF.

The chain's CDR3 is CASSGQGNSEQYF. CDR3 DNA: TGTGCCAGCAGTGGTCAGGGTAACTCCGAGCAGTACTTC. The chain is built from TRBV6-1 and TRBJ2-7; a possible D gene is TRBD1 (5 bases). Trimming left V 4 bases short and J 6 bases short, with 13 bases between. The CDR3 is 13 amino acids. The V gene's germline CDR1 is MNHNS and CDR2 SASEGT.

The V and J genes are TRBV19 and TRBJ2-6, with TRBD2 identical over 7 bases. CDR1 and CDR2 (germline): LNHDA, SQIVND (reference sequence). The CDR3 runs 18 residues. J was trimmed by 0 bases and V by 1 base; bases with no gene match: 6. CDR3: CASSIAWGGSSGANVLTF. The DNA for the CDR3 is TGTGCCAGTAGTATAGCTTGGGGGGGGTCCTCTGGGGCCAACGTCCTGACTTTC.

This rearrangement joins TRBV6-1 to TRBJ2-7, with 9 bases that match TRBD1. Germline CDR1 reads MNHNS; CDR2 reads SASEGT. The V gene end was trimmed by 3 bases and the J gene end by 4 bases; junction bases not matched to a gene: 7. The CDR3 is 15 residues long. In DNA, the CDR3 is TGTGCCAGCAGTGAGATGACAGGGGGTATTTACGAGCAGTACTTC. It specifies CASSEMTGGIYEQYF.

CDR3 nucleotide sequence: TGTGCCAGCAGTTACTTGGGACTAGACTACGAGCAGTACTTC. Translated: CASSYLGLDYEQYF. The chain recombines TRBV6-5 with TRBJ2-7, with TRBD2 matching over 8 bases. V lost 1 base, J lost 3 bases, and 2 bases stayed unmatched. CDR1 is MNHEY and CDR2 is SVGAGI in the germline V gene. The CDR3 sequence is 14 residues long.

In DNA form, the CDR3 reads TGTGCCAGCAGTGAAGCTTCTGGCGGGAGGGCCTACGAGCAGTACTTC. It is translated as CASSEASGGRAYEQYF. V and J are TRBV6-1 and TRBJ2-7; 9 bases are a match to TRBD2. The length of the CDR3 is 16 residues. J was trimmed by 2 bases and V by 0 bases; bases with no gene match: 5. Germline V gives CDR1 MNHNS, CDR2 SASEGT.

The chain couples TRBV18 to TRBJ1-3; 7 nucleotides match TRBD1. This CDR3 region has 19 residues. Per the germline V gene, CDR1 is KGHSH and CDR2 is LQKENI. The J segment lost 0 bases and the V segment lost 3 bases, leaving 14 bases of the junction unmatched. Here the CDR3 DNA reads TGTGCCAGCTCACCCCCCGGGCTCTTAAACAGGGGCTCTGGAAACACCATATATTTT. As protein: CASSPPGLLNRGSGNTIYF.

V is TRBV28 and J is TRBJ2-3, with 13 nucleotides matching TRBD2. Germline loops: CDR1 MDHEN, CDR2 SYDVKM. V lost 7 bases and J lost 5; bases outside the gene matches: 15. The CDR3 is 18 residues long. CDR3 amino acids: CASNTSRGRTSGRDTQYF. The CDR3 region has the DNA TGTGCCAGCAATACATCCCGAGGGAGGACTAGCGGGAGAGATACGCAGTATTTT.

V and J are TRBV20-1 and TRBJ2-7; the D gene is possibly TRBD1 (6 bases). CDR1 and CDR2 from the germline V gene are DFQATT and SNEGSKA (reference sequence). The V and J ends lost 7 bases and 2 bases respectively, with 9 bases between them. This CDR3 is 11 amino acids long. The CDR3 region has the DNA TGCAGTGTGAAGGGGGCCTACGAGCAGTACTTC. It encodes CSVKGAYEQYF.

The CDR3 DNA reads as TGTGCCTGGAGTCCCCTCTGGGGCTCTAGCACAGATACGCAGTATTTT. It yields the protein CAWSPLWGSSTDTQYF. V gene TRBV30 combines with J gene TRBJ2-3; D perhaps matches TRBD1 (5 bases). V dropped 2 bases and J dropped 0 bases, with 15 bases sitting between them. CDR1 and CDR2 (germline): GTSNPN, SVGIG (reference sequence). This CDR3 has 16 residues.

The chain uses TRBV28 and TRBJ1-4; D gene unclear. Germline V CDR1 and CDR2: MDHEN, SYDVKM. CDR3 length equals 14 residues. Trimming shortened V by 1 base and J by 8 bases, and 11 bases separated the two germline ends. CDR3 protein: CASSLFGRAEKLFF. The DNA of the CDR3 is TGTGCCAGCAGTTTATTTGGGAGAGCGGAAAAACTGTTTTTT.

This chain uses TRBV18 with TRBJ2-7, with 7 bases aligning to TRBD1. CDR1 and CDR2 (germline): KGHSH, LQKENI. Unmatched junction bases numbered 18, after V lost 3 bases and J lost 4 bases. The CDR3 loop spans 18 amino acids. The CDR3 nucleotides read TGTGCCAGCTCACCGGGGCGTCTCGGGGCAGGGGGATCGTACGAGCAGTACTTC. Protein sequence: CASSPGRLGAGGSYEQYF.

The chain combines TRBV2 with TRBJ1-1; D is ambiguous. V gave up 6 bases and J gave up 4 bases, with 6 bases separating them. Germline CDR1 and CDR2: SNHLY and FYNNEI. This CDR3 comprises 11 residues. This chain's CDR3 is CASRALTEAFF. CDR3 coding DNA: TGTGCCAGCAGGGCCCTCACTGAAGCTTTCTTT.

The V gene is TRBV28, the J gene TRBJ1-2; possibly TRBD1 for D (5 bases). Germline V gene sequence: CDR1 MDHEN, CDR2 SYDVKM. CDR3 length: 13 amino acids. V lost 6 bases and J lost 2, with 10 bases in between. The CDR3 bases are TGTGCCAGCAGACGACAGACCAACTATGGCTACACCTTC. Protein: CASRRQTNYGYTF.

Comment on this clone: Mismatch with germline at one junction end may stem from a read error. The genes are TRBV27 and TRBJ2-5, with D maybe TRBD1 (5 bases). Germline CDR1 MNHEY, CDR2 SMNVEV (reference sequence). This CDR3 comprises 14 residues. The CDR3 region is CASSLNRQQGTQYF. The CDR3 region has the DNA TGTGCCAGCAGTTTAAACCGACAGCAAGGGACCCAGTACTTC.

The CDR3 protein is CASSILSSQLSGYTF. The CDR3 region has the DNA TGTGCCAGTAGTATTCTCTCTAGCCAGTTGAGTGGCTACACCTTC. This rearrangement joins TRBV19 to TRBJ1-2; D unresolved. Germline CDR1 is LNHDA and CDR2 is SQIVND (reference sequence). The CDR3 consists of 15 residues. Trimming removed 3 bases from V and 7 bases from J, with 18 bases in between.

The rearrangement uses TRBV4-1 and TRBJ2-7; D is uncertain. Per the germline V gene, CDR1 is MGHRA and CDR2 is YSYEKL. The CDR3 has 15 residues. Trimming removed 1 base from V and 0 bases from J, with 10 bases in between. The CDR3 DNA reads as TGCGCCAGCAGCCAAGGTGCCGAGAGCTCCTACGAGCAGTACTTC. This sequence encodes CASSQGAESSYEQYF.